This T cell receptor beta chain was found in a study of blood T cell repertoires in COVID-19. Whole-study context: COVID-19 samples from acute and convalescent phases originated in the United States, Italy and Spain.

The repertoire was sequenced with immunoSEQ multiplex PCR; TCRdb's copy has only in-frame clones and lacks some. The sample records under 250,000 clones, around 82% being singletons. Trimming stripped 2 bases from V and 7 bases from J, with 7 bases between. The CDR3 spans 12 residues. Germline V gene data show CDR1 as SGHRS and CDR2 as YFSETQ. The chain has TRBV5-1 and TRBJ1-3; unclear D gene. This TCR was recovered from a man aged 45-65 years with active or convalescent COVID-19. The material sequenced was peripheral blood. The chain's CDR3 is CASSLPENTIYF. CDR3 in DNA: TGCGCCAGCAGCTTACCGGAGAACACCATATATTTT. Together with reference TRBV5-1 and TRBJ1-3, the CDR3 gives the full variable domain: KAGVTQTPRYLIKTRGQQVTLSCSPISGHRSVSWYQQTPGQGLQFLFEYFSETQRNKGNFPGRFSGRQFSNSRSEMNVSTLELGDSALYLCASSLPENTIYFGEGSWLTVV.